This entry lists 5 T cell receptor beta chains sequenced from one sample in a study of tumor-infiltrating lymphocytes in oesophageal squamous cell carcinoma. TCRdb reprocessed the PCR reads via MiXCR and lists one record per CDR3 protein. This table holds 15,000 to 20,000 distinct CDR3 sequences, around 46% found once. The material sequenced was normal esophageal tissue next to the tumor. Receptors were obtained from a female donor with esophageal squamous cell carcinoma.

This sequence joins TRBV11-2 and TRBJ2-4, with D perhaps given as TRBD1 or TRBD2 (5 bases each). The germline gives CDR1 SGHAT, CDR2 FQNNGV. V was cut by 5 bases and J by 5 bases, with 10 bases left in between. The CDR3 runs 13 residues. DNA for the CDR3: TGTGCCAGCAGCCACGGGGCCCAAAACATTCAGTACTTC. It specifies CASSHGAQNIQYF.

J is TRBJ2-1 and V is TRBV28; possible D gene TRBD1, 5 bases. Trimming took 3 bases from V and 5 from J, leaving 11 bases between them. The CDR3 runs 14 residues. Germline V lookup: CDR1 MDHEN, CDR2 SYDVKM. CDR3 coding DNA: TGTGCCAGCAGTTTGTTACAGGAAAACAATGAGCAGTTCTTC. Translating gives CASSLLQENNEQFF.

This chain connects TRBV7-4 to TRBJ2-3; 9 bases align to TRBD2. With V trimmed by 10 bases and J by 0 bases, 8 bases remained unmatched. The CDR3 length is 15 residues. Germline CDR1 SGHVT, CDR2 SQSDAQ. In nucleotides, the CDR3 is TGTGCCACCTCCCTTACTAGCGGGAGCACAGATACGCAGTATTTT. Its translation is CATSLTSGSTDTQYF.

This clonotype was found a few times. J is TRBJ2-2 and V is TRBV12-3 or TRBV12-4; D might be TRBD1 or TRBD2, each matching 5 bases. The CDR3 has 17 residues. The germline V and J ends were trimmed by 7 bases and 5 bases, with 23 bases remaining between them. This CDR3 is CASTLDGGVGKTGELFF. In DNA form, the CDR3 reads TGTGCCAGCACTCTCGATGGGGGAGTGGGAAAAACCGGGGAGCTGTTTTTT.

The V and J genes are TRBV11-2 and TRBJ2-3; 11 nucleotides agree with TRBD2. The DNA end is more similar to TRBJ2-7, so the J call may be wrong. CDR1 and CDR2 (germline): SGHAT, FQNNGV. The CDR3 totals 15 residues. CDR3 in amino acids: CASSKTSGKYNEQYF. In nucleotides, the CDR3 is TGTGCCAGCAGCAAGACTAGCGGGAAGTACAATGAGCAGTACTTC.